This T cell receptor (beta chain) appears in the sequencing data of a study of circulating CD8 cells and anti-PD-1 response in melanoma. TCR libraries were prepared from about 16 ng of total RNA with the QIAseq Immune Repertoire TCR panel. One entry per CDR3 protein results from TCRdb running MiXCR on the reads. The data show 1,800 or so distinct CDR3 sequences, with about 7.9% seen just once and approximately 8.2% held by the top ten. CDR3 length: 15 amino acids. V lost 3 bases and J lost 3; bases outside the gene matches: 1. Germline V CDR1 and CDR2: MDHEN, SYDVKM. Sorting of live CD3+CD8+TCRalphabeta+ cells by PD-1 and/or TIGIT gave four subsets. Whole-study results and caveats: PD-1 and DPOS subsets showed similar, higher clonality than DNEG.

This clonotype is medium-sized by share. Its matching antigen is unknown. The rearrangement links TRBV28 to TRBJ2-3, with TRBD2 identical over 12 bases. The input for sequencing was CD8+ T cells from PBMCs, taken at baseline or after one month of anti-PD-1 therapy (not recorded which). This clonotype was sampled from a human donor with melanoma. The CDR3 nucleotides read TGTGCCAGCAGTTTCGGGACTAGCGGGACAGATACGCAGTATTTT. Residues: CASSFGTSGTDTQYF.